The clone carrying this T cell receptor (beta chain) has a single count. The CDR3 spans 15 residues. V was clipped by 3 bases and J by 7 bases; unmatched bases: 4. Germline loops: CDR1 SGHDN, CDR2 FVKESK. This record comes from a study of blood T cell repertoires in COVID-19. The repertoire was sequenced with immunoSEQ multiplex PCR; TCRdb's copy has only in-frame clones and lacks some. The data show 200,000 to 250,000 clones, roughly 87% seen once. This chain connects TRBV14 to TRBJ2-1, with 12 bases identical to TRBD2. The TCR was taken from a man aged 25 to 45 who had recovered from COVID-19. The sequencing sample was made of PBMCs or T cells enriched from blood (not recorded which). CDR3 nucleotide sequence: TGTGCCAGCAGCCACCTAGCGGGAGGGCGGAATGAGCAGTTCTTC. Its protein is CASSHLAGGRNEQFF.